These 29 T cell receptor beta chains were sequenced from one sample in a study of blood T cell repertoires in COVID-19. Produced via immunoSEQ multiplex PCR; TCRdb's table is partial and in-frame only. Among 200,000 to 300,000 clones listed, approximately 83% were seen once. Material: PBMCs or T cells enriched from blood (not recorded which). The source of these receptors is a woman aged 40 to 50 with acute COVID-19.

The V call is TRBV9, the J call TRBJ2-7; D remains ambiguous. The germline V and J ends were trimmed by 0 bases and 6 bases, with 10 bases remaining between them. The CDR3 covers 13 residues. Looked up from germline, CDR1 is SGDLS and CDR2 is YYNGEE. The CDR3 loop reads CASSVGELSEQYF. The CDR3 DNA is TGTGCCAGCAGCGTAGGTGAACTTAGCGAGCAGTACTTC. Full variable domain (outside the CDR3, taken from reference TRBV9 and TRBJ2-7): DSGVTQTPKHLITATGQRVTLRCSPRSGDLSVYWYQQSLDQGLQFLIQYYNGEERAKGNILERFSAQQFPDLHSELNLSSLELGDSALYFCASSVGELSEQYFGPGTRLTVT.

CDR3 DNA sequence: TGTGCCAGCAGATCTAGCGGGACCGGGGAGCTGTTTTTT. Translation gives CASRSSGTGELFF. The chain couples TRBV6-5 to TRBJ2-2, with 8 bases identical to TRBD2. The CDR3 has 13 residues. Germline CDR1 MNHEY, CDR2 SVGAGI. V shed 6 bases and J 5 bases; nucleotides not matched to a gene: 2.

V usage is TRBV3-1 (or the pseudogene TRBV3-2) and J usage is TRBJ2-7; a possible D gene is TRBD1 (6 bases). Trimming removed 3 bases from V and 3 bases from J, with 15 bases in between. CDR3 length equals 15 residues. Germline-derived CDR1 and CDR2 are LGHDT and YNNKEL (reference sequence). Here the CDR3 DNA reads TGTGCCAGCAGCCATCACGGGTCAGGGGACTACGAGCAGTACTTC. This encodes CASSHHGSGDYEQYF.

This chain links TRBV7-6 with TRBJ2-5, with D tentatively TRBD2 (11 bases). V lost 0 bases and J 5 bases, leaving 31 bases between the germline ends. The CDR3 totals 21 residues. Germline V gene sequence: CDR1 SGHVS, CDR2 FNYEAQ. CDR3 DNA sequence: TGTGCCAGCAGCTTAGCGCAGGACAGGGGGGTTAGCGGGAGGGCCCGGGAGACCCAGTACTTC. As protein: CASSLAQDRGVSGRARETQYF. The full variable domain, with the rest looked up from reference TRBV7-6 and TRBJ2-5, is GAGVSQSPRYKVTKRGQDVALRCDPISGHVSLYWYRQALGQGPEFLTYFNYEAQQDKSGLPNDRFSAERPEGSISTLTIQRTEQRDSAMYRCASSLAQDRGVSGRARETQYFGPGTRLLVL.

This clone came up a few times. The chain carries TRBV5-4 and TRBJ2-7, with D possibly TRBD1 on 6 matching bases. CDR1 and CDR2 from the germline V gene are SGHNT and YYREEE (reference sequence). The length of the CDR3 is 16 residues. V was clipped by 4 bases and J by 1 base, with 18 bases between them. The DNA for the CDR3 is TGTGCCAGCAGCCCGGAAGGACAGAAATCGTCCTACGAGCAGTACTTC. This gives the protein CASSPEGQKSSYEQYF.

J is TRBJ2-7 and V is TRBV28, with 7 bases matching TRBD2. This CDR3 has 15 residues. Germline V gene lookup returns CDR1 MDHEN and CDR2 SYDVKM. Trimming removed 6 bases from V and 5 bases from J; junction bases left unmatched: 13. The CDR3 sequence is CASSELASTGDEQYF. The CDR3 DNA sequence: TGTGCCAGCAGCGAACTAGCGTCCACGGGGGACGAGCAGTACTTC.

The chain joins TRBV24-1 to TRBJ1-1, with a tentative D call TRBD1 (6 bases). The CDR3 contains 12 residues. V was shortened by 3 bases and J by 8 bases, with 9 bases between the two germline ends. From germline, CDR1 is KGHDR and CDR2 SFDVKD. CDR3 loop: CATSDITGEAFF. The CDR3 DNA reads TGTGCCACCAGTGATATCACAGGGGAAGCTTTCTTT.

The chain is built from TRBV7-2 and TRBJ2-1, with 7 bases identical to TRBD2. CDR1 is SGHTA and CDR2 is FQGNSA in the germline V gene. The V segment lost 4 bases and the J segment 14 bases; nucleotides outside the gene matches: 11. This CDR3 comprises 13 residues. In DNA form, the CDR3 reads TGTGCCAGCAGCTCCCCCGGGGCGGGAGTGGAGTTCTTC. Translation: CASSSPGAGVEFF.

CDR3 in amino acids: CASSDSDGLPQHF. As DNA, the CDR3 is TGTGCCAGCAGTGATTCGGACGGACTGCCCCAGCATTTT. This chain joins TRBV6-1 and TRBJ1-5, with no clear D. Germline-derived CDR1 and CDR2 are MNHNS and SASEGT. The CDR3 spans 13 residues. The V end lost 3 bases, the J end lost 9 bases, and 12 bases lay between the germline ends.

The V and J genes are TRBV19 and TRBJ2-1, with TRBD2 matching over 9 bases. In germline, CDR1 is LNHDA, CDR2 SQIVND (reference sequence). This CDR3 has 15 amino acids. Germline trimming cut 2 bases from V and 7 bases from J; bases unmatched to any gene: 6. The CDR3 sequence: CASSILPGLANEQFF. CDR3 nucleotides: TGTGCCAGTAGTATACTGCCGGGACTAGCAAATGAGCAGTTCTTC.

The V gene is TRBV24-1, the J gene TRBJ2-7, with 9 bases matching TRBD2. This CDR3 spans 16 amino acids. From germline, CDR1 is KGHDR and CDR2 SFDVKD. The trim removed 1 base at V and 3 bases at J, leaving 6 bases unmatched. The CDR3 DNA is TGTGCCACCAGTGATTTTGGAGCGGGAGGACGCTACGAGCAGTACTTC. Translated, it gives CATSDFGAGGRYEQYF.

Worth noting for this clone: The junction and the germline gene differ at one end; a read error may be behind it. This chain links TRBV13 with TRBJ2-3, with 7 bases aligning to TRBD2. The CDR3 runs 11 residues. Per the germline V gene, CDR1 is PRHDT and CDR2 is FYEKMQ (reference sequence). Here the CDR3 DNA reads TGTGCCAGCAGCTCCGGGACTACGGAGCATTTT. Encoded protein: CASSSGTTEHF.

The genes are TRBV12-3 or TRBV12-4 and TRBJ1-1; no clear D. Deletions cut 2 bases from V and 4 bases from J, with 8 bases between. The length of the CDR3 is 13 residues. This chain's CDR3 is CASSLKEGTEAFF. The CDR3 DNA sequence: TGTGCCAGCAGTTTAAAGGAGGGCACTGAAGCTTTCTTT.

V gene TRBV2 combines with J gene TRBJ1-4; weak D call: TRBD1 (5 bases). The CDR3 sequence is 14 residues long. V was trimmed by 4 bases and J by 4 bases, leaving 10 bases between them. Germline V gene data show CDR1 as SNHLY and CDR2 as FYNNEI. The chain's CDR3 is CASSATGSNEKLFF. Written as DNA, the CDR3 is TGTGCCAGCAGTGCTACAGGCAGTAATGAAAAACTGTTTTTT.

The rearrangement joins TRBV11-3 to TRBJ2-1, with unresolved D. Trimming left V 1 base short and J 7 bases short, with 5 bases between. Germline assignment: CDR1 SGHNT and CDR2 YENEEA. The length of the CDR3 is 12 residues. The CDR3: CASSLGENEQFF. CDR3 sequence (DNA): TGTGCCAGCAGCTTAGGTGAGAATGAGCAGTTCTTC.

The rearrangement links TRBV3-1 (or the pseudogene TRBV3-2) to TRBJ2-7, with TRBD2 matching 13 bases. V gave up 0 bases and J gave up 3 bases; unmatched junction bases: 2. Germline CDR1 reads LGHDT; CDR2 reads YNNKEL (reference sequence). The CDR3 covers 16 residues. The CDR3 coding sequence is TGTGCCAGCAGCCAAGATGGGACTAGCGGGATCTACGAGCAGTACTTC. Amino acid sequence: CASSQDGTSGIYEQYF.

This chain links TRBV11-3 with TRBJ2-7, with TRBD2 matching 13 bases. V lost 5 bases to trimming and J lost 3 bases; unmatched junction nucleotides: 4. Germline CDR1 is SGHNT and CDR2 is YENEEA. This CDR3 has 15 amino acids. CDR3 in amino acids: CASSPGLAGIYEQYF. Written as DNA, the CDR3 is TGTGCCAGCAGCCCGGGACTAGCGGGAATCTACGAGCAGTACTTC.

V usage is TRBV2 and J usage is TRBJ2-3, with 7 nucleotides matching TRBD2. The CDR3 loop spans 14 amino acids. After removal of 3 bases from V and 6 bases from J, the junction contained 6 bases not matched to a gene. Germline V CDR1 and CDR2: SNHLY, FYNNEI. The CDR3 is CASSDRLAGDTQYF. The DNA of the CDR3 is TGTGCCAGCAGTGATAGACTAGCTGGGGATACGCAGTATTTT. Using reference TRBV2 and TRBJ2-3 for the parts outside the CDR3, the full variable domain is EPEVTQTPSHQVTQMGQEVILRCVPISNHLYFYWYRQILGQKVEFLVSFYNNEISEKSEIFDDQFSVERPDGSNFTLKIRSTKLEDSAMYFCASSDRLAGDTQYFGPGTRLTVL.

The chain couples TRBV14 to TRBJ2-1; D remains unclear. Germline-derived CDR1 and CDR2 are SGHDN and FVKESK. V was trimmed by 0 bases and J by 5 bases, leaving 5 bases between them. The CDR3 length is 13 residues. CDR3 coding DNA: TGTGCCAGCAGCCAAGACCTCGACAATGAGCAGTTCTTC. Protein sequence: CASSQDLDNEQFF.

V is TRBV5-1 and J is TRBJ2-5, with 7 nucleotides matching TRBD1. Germline V CDR1 and CDR2: SGHRS, YFSETQ. There are 17 residues in the CDR3. Trimming took 0 bases from V and 1 from J; bases not matched to a gene: 9. In nucleotides, the CDR3 is TGCGCCAGCAGCTTGGCCACCCCGGGACAGCTCCAAGAGACCCAGTACTTC. Encoded protein: CASSLATPGQLQETQYF. Together with reference TRBV5-1 and TRBJ2-5, the CDR3 gives the full variable domain: KAGVTQTPRYLIKTRGQQVTLSCSPISGHRSVSWYQQTPGQGLQFLFEYFSETQRNKGNFPGRFSGRQFSNSRSEMNVSTLELGDSALYLCASSLATPGQLQETQYFGPGTRLLVL.

This clone showed up just once. This chain connects TRBV7-9 to TRBJ2-7, with 13 bases that match TRBD2. The V gene's germline CDR1 is SEHNR and CDR2 FQNEAQ (reference sequence). The J segment lost 0 bases and the V segment lost 4 bases, leaving 9 bases of the junction unmatched. This CDR3 has 18 residues. Here the CDR3 reads CASSSPKGTSGNSYEQYF. The CDR3 nucleotides read TGTGCCAGCAGCTCACCAAAAGGGACTAGCGGGAACTCCTACGAGCAGTACTTC. The entire variable domain, with the rest obtained from reference TRBV7-9 and TRBJ2-7, is as follows: DTGVSQNPRHKITKRGQNVTFRCDPISEHNRLYWYRQTLGQGPEFLTYFQNEAQLEKSRLLSDRFSAERPKGSFSTLEIQRTEQGDSAMYLCASSSPKGTSGNSYEQYFGPGTRLTVT.

The chain employs TRBV2 and TRBJ2-5, with a weak D call TRBD1 (6 bases). Trimming removed 2 bases from V and 5 bases from J, with 12 bases in between. The germline V gene encodes CDR1 SNHLY and CDR2 FYNNEI. The CDR3 consists of 14 residues. The CDR3 loop reads CASSENRVEETQYF. The CDR3 bases are TGTGCCAGCAGTGAAAACAGGGTTGAGGAGACCCAGTACTTC. The full variable domain, its missing parts supplied by reference TRBV2 and TRBJ2-5, is EPEVTQTPSHQVTQMGQEVILRCVPISNHLYFYWYRQILGQKVEFLVSFYNNEISEKSEIFDDQFSVERPDGSNFTLKIRSTKLEDSAMYFCASSENRVEETQYFGPGTRLLVL.

J is TRBJ2-3 and V is TRBV27; D remains ambiguous. Germline CDR1 and CDR2: MNHEY and SMNVEV (reference sequence). Trimming left V 3 bases short and J 2 bases short, with 6 bases between. The CDR3 runs 13 residues. The CDR3 sequence is CASSFSITDTQYF. CDR3 in DNA: TGTGCCAGCAGTTTTTCCATCACAGATACGCAGTATTTT.

The chain carries TRBV11-2 and TRBJ2-2; 9 bases align to TRBD2. The CDR3 is 16 residues long. From germline, CDR1 is SGHAT and CDR2 FQNNGV. J lost 6 bases, V lost 3 bases, and 8 bases had no gene match. The CDR3 DNA sequence: TGTGCCAGCAGCTTTTCTTCTAGCGGGACCCCCGGGGAGCTGTTTTTT. It specifies CASSFSSSGTPGELFF.

This chain links TRBV11-3 with TRBJ1-1, with a possible D match to TRBD1 (6 bases). V dropped 6 bases and J dropped 7 bases, with 9 bases sitting between them. The CDR3 has 11 residues. Germline assignment: CDR1 SGHNT and CDR2 YENEEA. The CDR3 spells CASSQGIEAFF. The CDR3 DNA reads TGTGCCAGCAGTCAGGGGATTGAAGCTTTCTTT. Drawing the rest from reference TRBV11-3 and TRBJ1-1, the complete variable domain is EAGVVQSPRYKIIEKKQPVAFWCNPISGHNTLYWYLQNLGQGPELLIRYENEEAVDDSQLPKDRFSAERLKGVDSTLKIQPAELGDSAVYLCASSQGIEAFFGQGTRLTVV.

V usage is TRBV4-1 and J usage is TRBJ2-5; D ambiguous. The CDR3 runs 16 residues. V lost 0 bases and J 1 base, leaving 12 bases between the germline ends. CDR1 is MGHRA and CDR2 is YSYEKL in the germline V gene. The CDR3 loop is CASSQDLWSGQETQYF. The CDR3 DNA sequence: TGCGCCAGCAGCCAAGATTTGTGGTCGGGCCAAGAGACCCAGTACTTC.

The V and J genes are TRBV7-9 and TRBJ1-2; tentatively, D is TRBD1 (6 bases). Trimming took off 5 bases at V and 5 bases at J, with 12 bases between the two ends. The CDR3 consists of 13 residues. Germline assignment: CDR1 SEHNR and CDR2 FQNEAQ (reference sequence). The CDR3 DNA is TGTGCCAGCAGCGCAGGGGCTCGGTATGGCTACACCTTC. This encodes CASSAGARYGYTF.

The chain is built from TRBV19 and TRBJ2-1; TRBD1 matches 12 bases. The CDR3 consists of 13 residues. The germline CDR1 and CDR2 sequences are LNHDA and SQIVND (reference sequence). Trimming cost V 7 bases and J 10 bases; bases outside gene matches: 5. DNA for the CDR3: TGTGCCAGTACCGGGACAGGGGGCTCGGAGCAGTTCTTC. Translated, it gives CASTGTGGSEQFF.

The chain uses TRBV11-2 and TRBJ1-5, with 12 nucleotides matching TRBD1. Trimming took 6 bases from V and 7 from J; bases not matched to a gene: 4. The germline V gene has CDR1 SGHAT and CDR2 FQNNGV. CDR3 length: 14 amino acids. The CDR3 DNA reads TGTGCCAGCAGGGGACAGGGGGCATACCAGCCCCAGCATTTT. Amino acid sequence: CASRGQGAYQPQHF.